This T cell receptor beta chain appears in the sequencing data of a study of T-cell reconstitution after alpha-beta-depleted transplantation in children. Study conclusions and caveats: Some patients' high day-60 TCRbeta diversity was attributed to recipient cells surviving conditioning. T-cell numbers and diversity one year post-transplant derived largely from freshly generated T cells. The origin of alpha-beta T cells about two months after transplant was reportedly several hundred expanded graft clones.

This clonotype turned up a few times. Antigen specificity is unknown. The trim removed 4 bases at V and 3 bases at J, leaving 9 bases unmatched. The CDR3 spans 16 residues. CDR1 and CDR2 (germline): SNHLY, FYNNEI. The authors prepared the TCRbeta library with unique molecular identifiers. TCRdb reanalysed the PCR reads using MiXCR and keeps one entry per CDR3 protein. The profile shows fewer than 700,000 distinct CDR3 sequences, 10% to 15% of them singletons. The sequencing here drew on PBMCs, mostly from graft donor cells, taken 360 days after TCRalphabeta/CD19-depleted stem cell transplant. This chain connects TRBV2 to TRBJ2-1, with TRBD2 identical over 7 bases. This sequence originates from a male patient aged 10 to 17 who had a stem cell transplant for acute myeloid leukemia, so the T cells may come from the graft donor. CDR3 sequence (DNA): TGTGCCAGCAGTGGGGAGGGAGGGCCCCGCTACAATGAGCAGTTCTTC. Protein product: CASSGEGGPRYNEQFF.